Given below is one TCR beta chain in context. This sample was included in a study of T-cell memory formation after mild COVID-19. Study context: TCR clusters mostly belonged to single donors.

Libraries for TCRalpha and TCRbeta carried sample barcodes and unique molecular identifiers via 5'RACE. TCRdb reprocessed the 5' RACE reads via MiXCR and lists one record per CDR3 protein. The sample consists of 240,000 or so distinct CDR3 sequences, 9.4% of them appearing once. Sequenced input: PBMCs or a T cell subset sorted from them (not recorded which). This TCR came from a man aged 18-30 years who had mild COVID-19 (a few samples of this study predate the infection). Cell type and time point are not known.

The CDR3 DNA reads as TGTGCCAGCAGCTTGTTGGGAGTCAGCTCCTACAATGAGCAGTTCTTC. Amino acids: CASSLLGVSSYNEQFF. The chain joins TRBV7-3 to TRBJ2-1; possible D gene TRBD2, 5 bases. This CDR3 is built from 16 residues. CDR1 is SGHTA, CDR2 FQGTGA, per germline. Trimming pared 3 bases from V and 0 bases from J, leaving 12 bases between.